The subject of this entry is one T cell receptor beta chain. The data stem from a study of T-cell reconstitution after alpha-beta-depleted transplantation in children. Unique molecular identifiers were used in preparing the TCRbeta library. One entry per CDR3 protein, called by TCRdb with MiXCR from the PCR reads. The data contain some 520,000 distinct CDR3 sequences, approximately 32% of them singletons. V gave up 3 bases and J gave up 4 bases, with 15 bases separating them. The CDR3 extends over 15 amino acids. CDR1 LGHNA and CDR2 YSLEER come from the germline V gene. This material consisted of PBMCs from the stem cell graft donor, taken from the stem cell graft. The rearrangement uses TRBV4-3 and TRBJ1-2; D unclear. The sequence was collected from a human donor who donated a stem cell graft to a child with aplastic anemia. The DNA for the CDR3 is TGCGCCAGCAGCCATGATGCCCTGGCGAGCTATGGCTACACCTTC. Protein sequence: CASSHDALASYGYTF.